The following is a TCR beta chain sequence with its context. The data were taken from a study of OX40 agonist ivuxolimab in advanced cancers. The CDR3 sequence is 14 residues long. CDR1 is SGHRS, CDR2 YFSETQ, per germline. V was cut by 7 bases and J by 2 bases, with 12 bases left in between. This table comes from immunoSEQ multiplex PCR, and its TCRdb copy is limited to in-frame clones, with some not included. The sample lists fewer than 60,000 clones, 87% occurring once. The sequence was obtained from an adult with an advanced solid tumor such as melanoma, head and neck, liver or kidney cancer. The V gene is TRBV5-1, the J gene TRBJ1-4, with unresolved D. The sample consisted of CD4+ or CD8+ T cells sorted from blood, taken in a trial of the OX40 agonist ivuxolimab. The CDR3 bases are TGCGCCAGCCGGCGGGCAGCCACTAATGAAAAACTGTTTTTT. It is translated as CASRRAATNEKLFF.